This entry is about one TCR beta chain. Its target is not known. This sample is drawn from a study of cytomegalovirus exposure and HLA in healthy donors. The PCR used 60 Vbeta and 13 Jbeta primers. Assay used: immunoSEQ multiplex PCR; TCRdb lists only in-frame clones, some missing. Among about 150,000 clones listed, around 79% were seen once. Study results and caveats: Associated with HLA alleles at 0.05 false discovery rate in a later analysis were 16,951 TCR beta sequences.

Sequenced material: PBMCs. This clonotype originated in a human donor in good health.

The chain's CDR3 is CASRLQGDTQYF. For the CDR3, the DNA is TGTGCCAGCAGGTTACAGGGAGATACGCAGTATTTT. The chain carries TRBV6-1 and TRBJ2-3; tentative D call: TRBD1 (6 bases). This CDR3 has 12 residues. Germline V gene data show CDR1 as MNHNS and CDR2 as SASEGT. V dropped 6 bases and J dropped 5 bases, with 9 bases sitting between them.